This record covers a single T cell receptor (beta chain). Its antigen is still unknown. This entry belongs to a study of siplizumab effects on memory and regulatory T cells. The table came from immunoSEQ multiplex PCR; TCRdb's copy has only in-frame clones and leaves some out. The table lists about 120,000 clones, roughly 94% of them singletons. Notes on the study in general: About 75-95% of proliferating CD4+ or CD8+ clones had no assignable naive or memory phenotype. Confirmatory evidence of suppressive function in proliferating siplizumab-culture Tregs was not obtained.

Germline values: CDR1 SGHVS, CDR2 FNYEAQ. Trimming at V came to 4 bases and at J to 9 bases, leaving 4 bases not matched to a gene. The CDR3 has 12 residues. This chain links TRBV7-6 with TRBJ2-3; 7 bases map to TRBD1. Sequenced input: non-Treg CD4+ T cells sorted from blood. This clonotype originated in a human donor in good health. The CDR3 reads CASSSDRRTQYF. In nucleotides, the CDR3 is TGTGCCAGCAGCTCGGACAGGCGCACGCAGTATTTT.